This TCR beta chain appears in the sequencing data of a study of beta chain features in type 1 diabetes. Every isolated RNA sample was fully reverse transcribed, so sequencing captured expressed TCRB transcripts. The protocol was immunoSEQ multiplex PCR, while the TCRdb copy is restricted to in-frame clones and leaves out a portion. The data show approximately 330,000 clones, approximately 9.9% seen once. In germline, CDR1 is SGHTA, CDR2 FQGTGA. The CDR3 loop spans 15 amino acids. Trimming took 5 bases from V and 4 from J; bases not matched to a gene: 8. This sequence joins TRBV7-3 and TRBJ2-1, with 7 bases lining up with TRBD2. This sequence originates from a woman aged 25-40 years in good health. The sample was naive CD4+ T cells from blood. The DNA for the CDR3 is TGTGCCAGCAGCCCTCGACTAGCTCTATACAATGAGCAGTTCTTC. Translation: CASSPRLALYNEQFF.